The sequence of this T cell receptor beta chain was determined in a study of T-cell memory formation after mild COVID-19. Study as a whole: TCR clusters largely stayed donor specific. Findings of the study overall: Clones which contracted sat mainly in CM and EM if CD4+, and in EMRA if CD8+. Pre-infection memory showed some responding clones, and this suggested that cross-reactive memory joined.

CDR1 and CDR2 (germline): LGHDT, YNNKEL (reference sequence). There are 13 residues in the CDR3. TCRdb reprocessed the 5' RACE reads via MiXCR and lists one record per CDR3 protein. This sample yields about 390,000 distinct CDR3 sequences, of which 20% to 25% are seen a single time; around 12% belongs to the top ten. Details on this clonotype: Its antigen is as yet unknown. One junction end disagrees with the germline gene, perhaps due to a read error.

Specimen: PBMCs or a T cell subset sorted from them (not recorded which). V is TRBV3-1 and J is TRBJ2-7; D call uncertain. The source is an adult woman who had mild COVID-19 (a few samples of this study predate the infection). Cell type and time point are not known. The CDR3 sequence is CASSQASSYEQSF. The CDR3 DNA reads as TGTGCCAGCAGCCAGGCGAGCTCCTACGAGCAGTCCTTC.